This TCR beta chain was obtained from a study of blood T cells in healthy people across ages. The second PCR ran roughly 6 to 11 cycles with a sample-barcoded 5' primer and J-beta primers. TCRdb analysed the 5' RACE reads with MiXCR anew, one entry per CDR3 protein. Here the sample spans hundreds of thousands of distinct CDR3 sequences, roughly three fifths being singletons. As regards this clonotype: As yet, its antigen is unknown.

General study results and limits: Whereas aged donors had fewer naive CD4+ cells, long-lived donors had more of them and higher diversity. Across the age range, TCR beta diversity per million T cells fell in a roughly linear way. Estimated diversity, derived from one million T cells, was regarded as an underestimate.

The receptor was derived from a man between 60 and 70 years old in good health. The sequenced material came from blood.

The CDR3 is CSVDTSVETQYF. As DNA, the CDR3 is TGCAGCGTTGACACTAGTGTGGAGACCCAGTACTTC. This chain joins TRBV29-1 and TRBJ2-5; D perhaps matches TRBD2 (5 bases). Trimming removed 3 bases from V and 5 bases from J, with 10 bases in between. The CDR3 sequence is 12 residues long. Germline CDR1 is SQVTM and CDR2 is ANQGSEA. The full variable domain, with the rest looked up from reference TRBV29-1 and TRBJ2-5, is SAVISQKPSRDICQRGTSLTIQCQVDSQVTMMFWYRQQPGQSLTLIATANQGSEATYESGFVIDKFPISRPNLTFSTLTVSNMSPEDSSIYLCSVDTSVETQYFGPGTRLLVL.